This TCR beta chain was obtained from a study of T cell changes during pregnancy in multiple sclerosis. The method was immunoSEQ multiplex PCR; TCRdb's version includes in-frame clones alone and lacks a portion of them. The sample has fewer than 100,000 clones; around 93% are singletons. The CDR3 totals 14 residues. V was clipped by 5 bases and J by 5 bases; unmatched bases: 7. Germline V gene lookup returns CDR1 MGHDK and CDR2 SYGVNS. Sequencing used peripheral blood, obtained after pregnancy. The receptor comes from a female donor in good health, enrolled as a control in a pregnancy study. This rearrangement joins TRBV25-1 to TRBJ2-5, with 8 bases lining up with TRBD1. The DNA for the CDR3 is TGTGCCAGCAGTATCCGGACAGGGCCGGAGACCCAGTACTTC. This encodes CASSIRTGPETQYF.